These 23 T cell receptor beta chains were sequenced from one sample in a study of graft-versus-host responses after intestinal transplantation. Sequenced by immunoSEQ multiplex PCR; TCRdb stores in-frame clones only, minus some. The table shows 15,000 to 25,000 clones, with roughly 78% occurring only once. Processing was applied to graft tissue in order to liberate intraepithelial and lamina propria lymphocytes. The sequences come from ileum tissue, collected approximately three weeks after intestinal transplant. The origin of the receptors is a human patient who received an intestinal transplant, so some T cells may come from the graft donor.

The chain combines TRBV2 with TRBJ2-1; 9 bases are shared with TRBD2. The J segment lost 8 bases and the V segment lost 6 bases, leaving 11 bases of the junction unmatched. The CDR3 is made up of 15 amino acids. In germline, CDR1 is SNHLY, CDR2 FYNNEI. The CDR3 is CASSDSGTSFYEQFF. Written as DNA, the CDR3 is TGTGCCAGCAGCGATTCCGGGACTAGCTTTTATGAGCAGTTCTTC.

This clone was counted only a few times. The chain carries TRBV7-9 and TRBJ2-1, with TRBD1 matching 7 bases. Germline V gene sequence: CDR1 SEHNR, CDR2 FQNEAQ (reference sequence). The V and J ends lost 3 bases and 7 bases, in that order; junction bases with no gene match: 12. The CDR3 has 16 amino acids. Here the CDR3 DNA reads TGTGCCAGCAGCTTGGAGAGACCGGGACAGACTAATGAGCAGTTCTTC. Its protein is CASSLERPGQTNEQFF.

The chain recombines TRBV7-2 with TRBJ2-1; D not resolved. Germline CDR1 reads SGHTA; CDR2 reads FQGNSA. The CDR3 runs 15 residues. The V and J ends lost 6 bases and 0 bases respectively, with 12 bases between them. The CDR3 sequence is CASSTSGSSYNEQFF. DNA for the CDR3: TGTGCCAGCAGTACTTCAGGTAGCTCCTACAATGAGCAGTTCTTC.

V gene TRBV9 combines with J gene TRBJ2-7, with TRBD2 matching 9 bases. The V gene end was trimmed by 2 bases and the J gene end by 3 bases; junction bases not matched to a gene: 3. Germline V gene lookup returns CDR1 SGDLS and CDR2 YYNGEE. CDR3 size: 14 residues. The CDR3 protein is CASSVGLANYEQYF. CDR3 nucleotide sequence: TGTGCCAGCAGCGTCGGACTAGCGAACTACGAGCAGTACTTC.

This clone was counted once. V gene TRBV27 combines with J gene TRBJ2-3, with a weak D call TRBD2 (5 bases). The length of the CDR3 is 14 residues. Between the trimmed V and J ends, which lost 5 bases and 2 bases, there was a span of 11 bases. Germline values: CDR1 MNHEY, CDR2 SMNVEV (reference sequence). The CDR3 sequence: CASSRLAPTDTQYF. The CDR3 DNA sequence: TGTGCCAGCAGTAGGCTAGCTCCCACAGATACGCAGTATTTT.

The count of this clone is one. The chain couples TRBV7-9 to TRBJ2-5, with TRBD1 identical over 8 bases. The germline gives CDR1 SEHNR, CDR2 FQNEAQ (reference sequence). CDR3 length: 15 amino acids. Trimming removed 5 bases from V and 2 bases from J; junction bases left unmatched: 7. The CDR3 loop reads CASSRNHRGQETQYF. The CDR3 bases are TGTGCCAGCAGCCGAAACCACAGGGGGCAAGAGACCCAGTACTTC.

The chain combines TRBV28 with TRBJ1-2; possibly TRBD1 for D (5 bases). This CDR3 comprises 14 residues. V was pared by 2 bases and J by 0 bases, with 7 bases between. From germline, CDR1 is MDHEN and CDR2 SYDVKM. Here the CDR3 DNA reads TGTGCCAGCAGTTTAGGGGGGACTAACTATGGCTACACCTTC. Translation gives CASSLGGTNYGYTF.

The CDR3 region has the DNA TGTGCCAGCCACCCTACTACAGGCCCCATTGATCGGGATGGCTACACCTTC. Translated: CASHPTTGPIDRDGYTF. The genes are TRBV27 and TRBJ1-2, with D possibly matching TRBD1 (5 bases). The CDR3 is 17 residues long. Germline V gene lookup returns CDR1 MNHEY and CDR2 SMNVEV (reference sequence). V was cut by 8 bases and J by 6 bases, with 28 bases left in between.

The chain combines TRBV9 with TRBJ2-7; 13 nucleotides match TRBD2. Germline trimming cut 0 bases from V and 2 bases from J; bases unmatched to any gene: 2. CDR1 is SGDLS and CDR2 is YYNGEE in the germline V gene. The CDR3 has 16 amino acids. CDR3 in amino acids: CASSVAGTSGAYEQYF. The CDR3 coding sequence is TGTGCCAGCAGCGTAGCCGGGACTAGCGGGGCCTACGAGCAGTACTTC.

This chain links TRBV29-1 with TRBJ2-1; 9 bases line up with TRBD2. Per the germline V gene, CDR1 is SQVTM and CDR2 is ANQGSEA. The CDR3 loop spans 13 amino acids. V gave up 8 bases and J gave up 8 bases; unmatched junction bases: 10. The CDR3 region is CSSRAGGWDEQFF. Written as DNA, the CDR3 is TGCAGCTCCCGTGCGGGAGGGTGGGATGAGCAGTTCTTC.

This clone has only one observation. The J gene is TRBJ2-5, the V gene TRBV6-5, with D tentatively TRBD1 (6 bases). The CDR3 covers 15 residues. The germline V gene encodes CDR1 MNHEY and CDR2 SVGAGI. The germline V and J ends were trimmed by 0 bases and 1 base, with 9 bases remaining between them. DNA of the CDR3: TGTGCCAGCAGTTACTCGGGACATAGCCAAGAGACCCAGTACTTC. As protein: CASSYSGHSQETQYF.

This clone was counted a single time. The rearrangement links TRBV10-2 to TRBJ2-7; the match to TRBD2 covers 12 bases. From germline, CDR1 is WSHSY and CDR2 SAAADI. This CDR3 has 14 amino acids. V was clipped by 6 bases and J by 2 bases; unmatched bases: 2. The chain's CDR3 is CASRLAGGAYEQYF. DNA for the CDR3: TGCGCCAGCAGACTAGCGGGAGGTGCCTACGAGCAGTACTTC.

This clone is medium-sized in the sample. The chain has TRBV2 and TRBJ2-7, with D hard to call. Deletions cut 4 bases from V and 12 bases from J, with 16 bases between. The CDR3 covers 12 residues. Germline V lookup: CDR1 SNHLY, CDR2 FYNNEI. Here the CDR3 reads CASSGPGLWPYF. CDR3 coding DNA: TGTGCCAGCAGTGGTCCGGGTCTATGGCCGTACTTC.

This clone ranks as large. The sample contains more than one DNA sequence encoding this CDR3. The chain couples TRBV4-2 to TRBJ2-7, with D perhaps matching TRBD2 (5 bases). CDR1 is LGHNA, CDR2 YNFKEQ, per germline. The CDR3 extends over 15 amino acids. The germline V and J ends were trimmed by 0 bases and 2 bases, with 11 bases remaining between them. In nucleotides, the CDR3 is TGTGCCAGCAGCCAAGAGGACTTTTTAGCCTACGAGCAGTACTTC. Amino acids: CASSQEDFLAYEQYF.

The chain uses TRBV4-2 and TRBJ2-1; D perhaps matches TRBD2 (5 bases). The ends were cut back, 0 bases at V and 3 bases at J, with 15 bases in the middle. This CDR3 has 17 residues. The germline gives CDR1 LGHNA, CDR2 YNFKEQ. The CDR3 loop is CASSQDEEAVSYNEQFF. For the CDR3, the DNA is TGTGCCAGCAGCCAAGATGAGGAAGCGGTGAGCTACAATGAGCAGTTCTTC.

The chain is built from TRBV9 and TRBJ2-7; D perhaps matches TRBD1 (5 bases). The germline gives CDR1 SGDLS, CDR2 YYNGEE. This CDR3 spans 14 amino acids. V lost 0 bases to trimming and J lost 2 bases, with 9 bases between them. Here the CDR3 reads CASSVGQGPYEQYF. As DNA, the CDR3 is TGTGCCAGCAGCGTAGGGCAGGGCCCCTACGAGCAGTACTTC.

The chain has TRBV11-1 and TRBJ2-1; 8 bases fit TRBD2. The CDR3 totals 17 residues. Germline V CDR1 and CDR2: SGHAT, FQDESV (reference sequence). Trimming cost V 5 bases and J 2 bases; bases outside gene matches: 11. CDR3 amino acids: CASSHNRAGGAYNEQFF. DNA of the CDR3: TGTGCCAGCAGCCATAATAGGGCGGGAGGAGCCTACAATGAGCAGTTCTTC.

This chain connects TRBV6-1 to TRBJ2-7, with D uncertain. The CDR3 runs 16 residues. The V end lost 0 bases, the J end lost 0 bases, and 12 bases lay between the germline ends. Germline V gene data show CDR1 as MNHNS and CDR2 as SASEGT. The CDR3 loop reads CASSEAQDLTSYEQYF. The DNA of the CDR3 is TGTGCCAGCAGTGAAGCCCAAGACTTGACCTCCTACGAGCAGTACTTC.

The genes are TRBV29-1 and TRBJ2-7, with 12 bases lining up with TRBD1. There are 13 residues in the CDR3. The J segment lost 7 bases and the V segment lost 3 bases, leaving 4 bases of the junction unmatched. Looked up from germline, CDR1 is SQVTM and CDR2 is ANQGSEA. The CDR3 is CSVEGQGAWEQYF. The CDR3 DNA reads TGCAGCGTTGAGGGACAGGGGGCGTGGGAGCAGTACTTC.

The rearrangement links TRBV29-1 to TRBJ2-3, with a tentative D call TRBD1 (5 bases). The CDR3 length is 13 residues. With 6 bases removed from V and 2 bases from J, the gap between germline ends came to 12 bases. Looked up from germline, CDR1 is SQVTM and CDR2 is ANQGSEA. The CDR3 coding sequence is TGCAGCGTATTCAGGGATCCCACAGATACGCAGTATTTT. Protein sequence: CSVFRDPTDTQYF.

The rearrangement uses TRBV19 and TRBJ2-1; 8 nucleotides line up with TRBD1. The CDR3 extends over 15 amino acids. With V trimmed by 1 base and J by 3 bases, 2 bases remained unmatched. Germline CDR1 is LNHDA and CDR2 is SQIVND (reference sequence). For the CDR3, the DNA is TGTGCCAGTAGTATAGTCGACAGGGGCTACAATGAGCAGTTCTTC. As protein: CASSIVDRGYNEQFF.

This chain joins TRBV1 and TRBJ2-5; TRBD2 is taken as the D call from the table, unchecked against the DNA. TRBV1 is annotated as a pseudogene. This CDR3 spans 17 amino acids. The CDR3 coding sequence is TGCACCAGCAGCCCACCTGGGACTAGCGGGGGCCAAGAGACCCAGTACTTC. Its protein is CTSSPPGTSGGQETQYF.

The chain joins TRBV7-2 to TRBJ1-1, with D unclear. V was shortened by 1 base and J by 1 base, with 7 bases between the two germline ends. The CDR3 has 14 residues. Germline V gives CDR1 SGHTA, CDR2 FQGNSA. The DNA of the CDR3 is TGTGCCAGCAGCTTAGACCACAGGAACACTGAAGCTTTCTTT. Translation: CASSLDHRNTEAFF. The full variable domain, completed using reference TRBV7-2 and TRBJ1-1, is GAGVSQSPSNKVTEKGKDVELRCDPISGHTALYWYRQSLGQGLEFLIYFQGNSAPDKSGLPSDRFSAERTGGSVSTLTIQRTQQEDSAVYLCASSLDHRNTEAFFGQGTRLTVV.